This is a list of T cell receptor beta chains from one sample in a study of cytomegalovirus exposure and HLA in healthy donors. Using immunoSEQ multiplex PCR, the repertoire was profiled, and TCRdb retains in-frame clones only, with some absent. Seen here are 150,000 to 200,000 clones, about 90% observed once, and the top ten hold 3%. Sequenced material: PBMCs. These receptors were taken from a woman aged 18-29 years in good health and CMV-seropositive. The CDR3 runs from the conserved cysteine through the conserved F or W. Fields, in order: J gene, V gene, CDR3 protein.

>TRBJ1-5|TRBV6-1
CASSDLGRGYNQPQHF
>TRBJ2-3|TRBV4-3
CASSQAPGADTQYF
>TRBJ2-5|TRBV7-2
CASSSDRQETQYF
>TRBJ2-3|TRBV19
CASSVLHPGQGAFTQYF
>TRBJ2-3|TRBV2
CASSPVGGLPDTQYF
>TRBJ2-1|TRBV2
CASSAQRGRTYNEQFF
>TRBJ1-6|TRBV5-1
CASSLEGQGNSPLHF
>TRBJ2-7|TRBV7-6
CASSLGPSYEQYF
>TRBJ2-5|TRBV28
CASSLTSGGQETQYF
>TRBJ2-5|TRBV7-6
CASSIRLAEETQYF
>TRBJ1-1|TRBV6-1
CASDRVPEAFF
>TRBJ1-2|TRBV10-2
CASSESRFRSNYGYTF
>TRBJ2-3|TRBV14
CASSQVGDLTDTQYF
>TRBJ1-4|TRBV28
CASSFSGTRNEKLFF
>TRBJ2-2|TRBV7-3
CASSPVPGNTGELFF
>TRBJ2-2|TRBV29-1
CSGRTGNAGELFF
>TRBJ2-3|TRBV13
CASSSGTDTDTQYF
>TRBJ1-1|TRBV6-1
CASSPPGQVAEAFF
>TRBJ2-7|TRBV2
CASTILAPYEQYF
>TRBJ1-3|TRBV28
CASSSPLDRVAGNTIYF
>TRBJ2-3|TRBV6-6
CASSYGTGGDTDTQYF
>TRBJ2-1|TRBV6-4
CASSDGATGNEQFF
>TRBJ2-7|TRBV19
CASSEGAYEQYF
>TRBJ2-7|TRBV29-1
CSVGGSYEQYF
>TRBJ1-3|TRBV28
CASRGGQEAGNTIYF
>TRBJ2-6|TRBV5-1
CASSFGSGANVLTF
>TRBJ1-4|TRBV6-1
CASTKGQGDEKLFF